The 7 T cell receptor beta chains presented below share a single source sample, sequenced in a study of T cell clonality in common variable immunodeficiency. Profiling relied on immunoSEQ multiplex PCR, and the TCRdb table lists in-frame clones only, not all of them. The sample yields about 30,000 clones, without any singletons. These receptors lack a known antigen. The study, taken as a whole, reports: In common variable immunodeficiency, TCR beta chains reportedly carried fewer deletions and N-nucleotide insertions.

Sequences were obtained from peripheral blood mononuclear cells. The receptors shown here come from a human donor with common variable immunodeficiency.

This clone was seen a handful of times. The covered CDR3 bases are TGTGCCTGTGACCTCTTGCCGGGACAGGGTTACACCGGGGAG. Protein: CACDLLPGQGYTGE. In full, the CDR3 reads CACDLLPGQGYTGELFF. The V and J genes are TRBV2 and TRBJ2-2; the match to TRBD1 covers 9 bases. The CDR3 goes on 3 residues after the read ends, and that part is filled in from the germline J gene. The CDR3 runs 17 residues. The junction had 16 bases not matched to a gene; V was cut back by 11 bases and J by 3 bases. The germline gives CDR1 SNHLY, CDR2 FYNNEI.

This clone was picked up many times. The read ends 3 residues early relative to the CDR3; the germline J gene fills the gap. The chain has TRBV7-6 and TRBJ2-7; TRBD1 matches at 9 bases. Germline CDR1 reads SGHVS; CDR2 reads FNYEAQ. The CDR3 runs to 15 residues. V shed 5 bases, J shed 5 bases, and the junction held 10 bases outside the gene matches. Partial CDR3 DNA: TGTGCCAGCAGCCCCACGGGACAGGGTTACGACGAG. Its translation is CASSPTGQGYDE. In full, the CDR3 is CASSPTGQGYDEQYF.

In this sample, this clone turned up a few times. The read finishes 3 residues shy of the CDR3 end, and the germline J gene is used to complete it. Other DNA sequences of this sample code for an identical CDR3. The rearrangement joins TRBV19 to TRBJ1-5; D is possibly TRBD1 (5 bases). The CDR3 is 15 residues long. With 6 bases removed from V and 5 bases from J, the gap between germline ends came to 17 bases. The germline CDR1 and CDR2 sequences are LNHDA and SQIVND (reference sequence). The CDR3: CASSKLQGEDQPQHF. The CDR3 bases that were read are TGTGCCAGTAGCAAACTTCAGGGTGAGGATCAGCCC.

As concerns this clone: The CDR3 end lies 3 residues beyond the end of the read and is filled in from the germline J gene. The chain has TRBV18 and TRBJ1-5; D uncertain. Germline V gene lookup returns CDR1 KGHSH and CDR2 LQKENI. Trimming shortened V by 6 bases and J by 6 bases, and 15 bases separated the two germline ends. This CDR3 is 14 amino acids long. The sequenced part of the CDR3 DNA is TGTGCCAGCTCCCTAGCCAGTGGGAGTCAGCCC. It codes for CASSLASGSQP. The whole CDR3 sequence is CASSLASGSQPQHF.

This clone was detected many times. The CDR3 goes on 3 residues after the read ends, and that part is filled in from the germline J gene. The chain carries TRBV30 and TRBJ2-3, with a possible D match to TRBD1 (5 bases). This CDR3 has 12 amino acids. The ends were cut back, 8 bases at V and 3 bases at J, with 12 bases in the middle. Per the germline V gene, CDR1 is GTSNPN and CDR2 is SVGIG (reference sequence). The CDR3 bases that were read are TGTGCCGGCAGGGTATCGACAGATACG. Translation gives CAGRVSTDT. In full, the CDR3 reads CAGRVSTDTQYF.

On this clone: The sequence runs out 3 residues before the end of the CDR3; the remainder is reconstructed from the germline J gene. J is TRBJ1-1 and V is TRBV19; 9 bases line up with TRBD1. This CDR3 comprises 14 residues. Germline CDR1 is LNHDA and CDR2 is SQIVND (reference sequence). V was clipped by 9 bases and J by 5 bases; unmatched bases: 10. CDR3 bases read: TGTGCCAGCCGAACGGGACAGGGATGGACTGAA. Translating gives CASRTGQGWTE. The complete CDR3 protein is CASRTGQGWTEAFF.

Of note for this clone: The CDR3 extends 3 residues past the end of the read, so its final part is completed from the germline J gene. The chain uses TRBV7-3 and TRBJ2-3; D unresolved. V was shortened by 4 bases and J by 2 bases, with 16 bases between the two germline ends. The CDR3 is 16 amino acids. Looked up from germline, CDR1 is SGHTA and CDR2 is FQGTGA. Here the CDR3 reads CASSSEPEDSTDTQYF. CDR3 DNA (partial): TGTGCCAGCAGCTCAGAACCCGAAGACTCCACAGATACG.